This note documents a single TCR beta chain sequence. Its antigen is currently unknown. The TCRbeta library incorporated unique molecular identifiers. One entry per CDR3 protein results from TCRdb running MiXCR on the PCR reads. The data show roughly 28,000 distinct CDR3 sequences, with roughly 19% seen just once and around 38% held by the top ten. The record originates from a study of T-cell reconstitution after alpha-beta-depleted transplantation in children. The study's findings and limits: Surviving recipient T cells and intrathymic progenitors accounted for some patients' high TCRbeta diversity at day 60.

The CDR3 length is 14 residues. V lost 7 bases and J lost 8; bases outside the gene matches: 11. The receptor's source is a male patient between 2 and 10 years old who had a stem cell transplant for acute lymphoblastic leukemia, so the T cells may come from the graft donor. The sample here was PBMCs, mostly from graft donor cells, taken 60 days after TCRalphabeta/CD19-depleted stem cell transplant. The chain has TRBV12-3 or TRBV12-4 and TRBJ2-1; TRBD2 aligns across 7 bases. As DNA, the CDR3 is TGTGCCAGCAATACTGGGGGGGATATAGATGAGCAGTTCTTC. Protein: CASNTGGDIDEQFF.